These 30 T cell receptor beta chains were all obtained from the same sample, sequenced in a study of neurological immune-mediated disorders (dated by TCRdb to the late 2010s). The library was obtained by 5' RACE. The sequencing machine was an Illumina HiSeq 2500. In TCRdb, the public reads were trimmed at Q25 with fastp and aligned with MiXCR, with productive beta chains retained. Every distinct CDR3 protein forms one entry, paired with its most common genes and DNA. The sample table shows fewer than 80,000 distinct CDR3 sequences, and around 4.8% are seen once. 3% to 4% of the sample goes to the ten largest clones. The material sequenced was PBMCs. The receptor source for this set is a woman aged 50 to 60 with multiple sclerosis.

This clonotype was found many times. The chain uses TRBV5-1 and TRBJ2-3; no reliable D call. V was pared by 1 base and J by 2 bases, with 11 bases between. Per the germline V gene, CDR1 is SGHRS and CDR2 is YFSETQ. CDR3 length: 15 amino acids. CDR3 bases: TGCGCCAGCAGCTTGAGGGATCAGGCCACAGATACGCAGTATTTT. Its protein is CASSLRDQATDTQYF.

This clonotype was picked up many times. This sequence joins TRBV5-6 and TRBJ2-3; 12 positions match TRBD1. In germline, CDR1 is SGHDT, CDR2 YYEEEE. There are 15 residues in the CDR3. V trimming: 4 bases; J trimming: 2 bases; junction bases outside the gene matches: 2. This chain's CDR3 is CASSPGQGATDTQYF. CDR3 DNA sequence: TGTGCCAGCAGCCCGGGACAGGGGGCCACAGATACGCAGTATTTT. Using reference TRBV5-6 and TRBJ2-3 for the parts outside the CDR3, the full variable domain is DAGVTQSPTHLIKTRGQQVTLRCSPKSGHDTVSWYQQALGQGPQFIFQYYEEEERQRGNFPDRFSGHQFPNYSSELNVNALLLGDSALYLCASSPGQGATDTQYFGPGTRLTVL.

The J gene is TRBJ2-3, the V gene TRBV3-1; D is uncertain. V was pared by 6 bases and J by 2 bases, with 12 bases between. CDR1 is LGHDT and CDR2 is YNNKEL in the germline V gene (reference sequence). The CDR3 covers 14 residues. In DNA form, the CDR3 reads TGTGCCAGCAGACGTGCGGAAACCACAGATACGCAGTATTTT. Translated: CASRRAETTDTQYF.

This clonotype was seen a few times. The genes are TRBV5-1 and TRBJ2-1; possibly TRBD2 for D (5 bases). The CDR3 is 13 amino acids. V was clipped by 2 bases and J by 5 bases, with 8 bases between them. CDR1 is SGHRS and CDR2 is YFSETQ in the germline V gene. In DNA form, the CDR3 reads TGCGCCAGCAGCTTCGGGAAGAACAATGAGCAGTTCTTC. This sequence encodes CASSFGKNNEQFF. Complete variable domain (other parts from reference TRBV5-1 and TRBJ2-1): KAGVTQTPRYLIKTRGQQVTLSCSPISGHRSVSWYQQTPGQGLQFLFEYFSETQRNKGNFPGRFSGRQFSNSRSEMNVSTLELGDSALYLCASSFGKNNEQFFGPGTRLTVL.

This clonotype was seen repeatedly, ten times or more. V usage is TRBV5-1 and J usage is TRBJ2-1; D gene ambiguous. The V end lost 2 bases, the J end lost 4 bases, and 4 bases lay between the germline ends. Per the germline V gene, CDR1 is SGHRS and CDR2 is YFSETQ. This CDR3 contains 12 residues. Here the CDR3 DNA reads TGCGCCAGCAGCTTACGGTACAATGAGCAGTTCTTC. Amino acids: CASSLRYNEQFF.

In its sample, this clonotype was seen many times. The CDR3 DNA reads TGTGCCAGCAGCGCACGAACAGGATTCACTGAAGCTTTCTTT. Translated: CASSARTGFTEAFF. The rearrangement joins TRBV5-6 to TRBJ1-1, with D possibly being TRBD1 (5 bases). Germline-derived CDR1 and CDR2 are SGHDT and YYEEEE. V dropped 4 bases and J dropped 4 bases, with 14 bases sitting between them. The CDR3 has 14 residues.

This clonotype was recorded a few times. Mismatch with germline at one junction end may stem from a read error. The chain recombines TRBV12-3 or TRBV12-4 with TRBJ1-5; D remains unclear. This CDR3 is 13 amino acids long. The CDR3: CASSSGINQPQNF. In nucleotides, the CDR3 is TGTGCCAGCAGTTCAGGTATCAATCAGCCCCAGAATTTT.

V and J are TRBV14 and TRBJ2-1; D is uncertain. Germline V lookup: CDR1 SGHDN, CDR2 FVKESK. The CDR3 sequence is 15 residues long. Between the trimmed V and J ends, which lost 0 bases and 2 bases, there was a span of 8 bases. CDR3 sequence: CASSQDHSPYNEQFF. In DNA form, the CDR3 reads TGTGCCAGCAGCCAAGATCATTCACCCTACAATGAGCAGTTCTTC.

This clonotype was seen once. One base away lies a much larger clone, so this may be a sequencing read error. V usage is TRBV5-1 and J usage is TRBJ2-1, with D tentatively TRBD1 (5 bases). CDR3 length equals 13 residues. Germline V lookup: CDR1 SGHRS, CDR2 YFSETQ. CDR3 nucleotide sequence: TGCGCCAGCAGCTTTCCAGGGTCCAATGAGCAGTTATTC. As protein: CASSFPGSNEQLF.

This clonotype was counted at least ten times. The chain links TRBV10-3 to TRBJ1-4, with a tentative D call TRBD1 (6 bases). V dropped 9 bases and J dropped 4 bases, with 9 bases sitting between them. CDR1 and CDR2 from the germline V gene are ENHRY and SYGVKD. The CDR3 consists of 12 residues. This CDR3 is CAIQGNNEKLFF. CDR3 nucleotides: TGTGCCATACAGGGAAATAATGAAAAACTGTTTTTT.

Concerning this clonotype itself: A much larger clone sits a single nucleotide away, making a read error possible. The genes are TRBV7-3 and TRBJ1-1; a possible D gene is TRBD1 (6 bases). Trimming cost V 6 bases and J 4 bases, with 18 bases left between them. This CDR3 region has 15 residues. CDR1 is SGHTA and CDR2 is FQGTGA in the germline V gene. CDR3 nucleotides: TGTGCCAGCAGTCGTACGAACAGGGCAGGCACTGAAGCTTTCTTT. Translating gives CASSRTNRAGTEAFF.

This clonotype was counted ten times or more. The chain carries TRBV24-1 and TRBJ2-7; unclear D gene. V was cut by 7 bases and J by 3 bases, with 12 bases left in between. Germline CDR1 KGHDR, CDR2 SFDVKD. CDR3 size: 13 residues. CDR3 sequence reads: CATSKAHHYEQYV. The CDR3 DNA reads TGTGCCACCAGCAAGGCTCATCACTACGAGCAGTACGTC.

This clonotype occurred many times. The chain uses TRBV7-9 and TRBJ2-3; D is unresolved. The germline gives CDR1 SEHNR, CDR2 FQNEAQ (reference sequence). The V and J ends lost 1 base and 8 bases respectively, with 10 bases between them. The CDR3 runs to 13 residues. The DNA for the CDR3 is TGTGCCAGCAGCTTAGGGATTAGTCGTACGCAGTATTTT. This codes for CASSLGISRTQYF.

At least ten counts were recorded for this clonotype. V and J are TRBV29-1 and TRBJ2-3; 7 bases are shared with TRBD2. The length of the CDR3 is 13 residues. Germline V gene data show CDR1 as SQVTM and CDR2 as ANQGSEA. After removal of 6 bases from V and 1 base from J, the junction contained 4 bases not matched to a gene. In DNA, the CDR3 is TGCAGCGTCGGTACTAGCGGCACAGATACGCAGTATTTT. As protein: CSVGTSGTDTQYF.

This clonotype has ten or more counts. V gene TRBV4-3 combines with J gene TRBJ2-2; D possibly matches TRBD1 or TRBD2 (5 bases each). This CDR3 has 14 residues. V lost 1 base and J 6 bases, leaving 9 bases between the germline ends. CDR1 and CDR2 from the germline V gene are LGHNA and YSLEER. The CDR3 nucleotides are TGCGCCAGCAGCCAAGGCAGGGACGCCGGGGAGCTGTTTTTT. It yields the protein CASSQGRDAGELFF.

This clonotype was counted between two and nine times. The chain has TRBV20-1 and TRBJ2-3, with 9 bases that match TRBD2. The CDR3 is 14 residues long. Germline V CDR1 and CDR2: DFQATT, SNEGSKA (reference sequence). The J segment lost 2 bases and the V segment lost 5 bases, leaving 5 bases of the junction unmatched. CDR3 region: CSASSGGFTDTQYF. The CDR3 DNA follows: TGCAGTGCTTCCAGCGGGGGGTTCACAGATACGCAGTATTTT.

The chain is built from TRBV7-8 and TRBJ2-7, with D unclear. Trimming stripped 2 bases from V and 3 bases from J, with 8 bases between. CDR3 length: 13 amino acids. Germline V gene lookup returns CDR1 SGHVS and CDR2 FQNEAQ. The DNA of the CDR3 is TGTGCCAGCAGCTTATCATATCGCTACGAGCAGTACTTC. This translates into CASSLSYRYEQYF.

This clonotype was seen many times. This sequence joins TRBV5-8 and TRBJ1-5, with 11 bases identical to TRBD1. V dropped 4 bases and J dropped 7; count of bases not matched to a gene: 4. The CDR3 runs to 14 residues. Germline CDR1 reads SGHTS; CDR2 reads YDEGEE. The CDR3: CASSQRDRGQPQHF. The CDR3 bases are TGTGCCAGCAGCCAACGGGACAGGGGGCAGCCCCAGCATTTT. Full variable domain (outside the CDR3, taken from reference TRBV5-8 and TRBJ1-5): EAGVTQSPTHLIKTRGQQATLRCSPISGHTSVYWYQQALGLGLQFLLWYDEGEERNRGNFPPRFSGRQFPNYSSELNVNALELEDSALYLCASSQRDRGQPQHFGDGTRLSIL.

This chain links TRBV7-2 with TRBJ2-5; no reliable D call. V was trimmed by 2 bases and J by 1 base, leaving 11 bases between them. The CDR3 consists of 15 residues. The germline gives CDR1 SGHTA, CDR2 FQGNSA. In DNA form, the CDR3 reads TGTGCCAGCAGCTTACAGCCGGGCCGCCAAGAGACCCAGTACTTC. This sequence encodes CASSLQPGRQETQYF.

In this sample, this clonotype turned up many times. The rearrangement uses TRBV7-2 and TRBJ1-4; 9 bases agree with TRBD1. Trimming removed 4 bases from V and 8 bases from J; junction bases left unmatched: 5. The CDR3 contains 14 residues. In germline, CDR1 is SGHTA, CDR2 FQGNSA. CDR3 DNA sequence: TGTGCCAGCAGCTCGTGGACAGGGGACGAAAAACTGTTTTTT. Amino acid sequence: CASSSWTGDEKLFF.

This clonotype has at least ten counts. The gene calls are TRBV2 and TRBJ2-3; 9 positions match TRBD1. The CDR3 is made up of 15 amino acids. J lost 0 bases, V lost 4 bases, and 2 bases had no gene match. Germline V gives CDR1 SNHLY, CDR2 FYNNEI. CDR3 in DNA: TGTGCCAGCAGTGGTGGACAGGGGAGCACAGATACGCAGTATTTT. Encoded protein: CASSGGQGSTDTQYF.

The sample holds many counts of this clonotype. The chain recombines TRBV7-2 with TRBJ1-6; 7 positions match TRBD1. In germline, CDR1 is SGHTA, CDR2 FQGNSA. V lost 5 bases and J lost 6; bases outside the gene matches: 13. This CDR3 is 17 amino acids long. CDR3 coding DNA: TGTGCCAGCAGCGACTACTTTCCGGGACAGCGTAATTCACCCCTCCACTTT. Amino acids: CASSDYFPGQRNSPLHF.

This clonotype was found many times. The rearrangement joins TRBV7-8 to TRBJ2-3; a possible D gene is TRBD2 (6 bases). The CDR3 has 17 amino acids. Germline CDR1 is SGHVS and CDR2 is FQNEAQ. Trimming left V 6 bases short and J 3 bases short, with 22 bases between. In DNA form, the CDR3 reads TGTGCCAGCAGACCGTCTGCGGGGTTCCATAGGACAGATACGCAGTATTTT. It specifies CASRPSAGFHRTDTQYF.

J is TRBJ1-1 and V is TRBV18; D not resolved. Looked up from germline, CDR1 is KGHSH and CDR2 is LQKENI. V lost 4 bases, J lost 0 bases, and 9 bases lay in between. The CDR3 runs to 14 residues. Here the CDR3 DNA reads TGTGCCAGCTCACTCCGCAGTCTGAACACTGAAGCTTTCTTT. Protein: CASSLRSLNTEAFF.

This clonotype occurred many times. CDR3 nucleotide sequence: TGTGCCAGCAGTGAAGGCAGAACCACCACTGAAGCTTTCTTT. This sequence encodes CASSEGRTTTEAFF. This chain links TRBV2 with TRBJ1-1; D gene unclear. The CDR3 extends over 14 amino acids. V dropped 1 base and J dropped 4 bases, with 10 bases sitting between them. Germline V gene data show CDR1 as SNHLY and CDR2 as FYNNEI.

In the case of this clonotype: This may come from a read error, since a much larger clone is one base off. CDR3 bases: TGTGCCAGCCCCCAGGGCGGCATTTGGGAGCAGCACTTC. It specifies CASPQGGIWEQHF. The chain combines TRBV14 with TRBJ2-7; tentatively, D is TRBD1 or TRBD2 (5 bases each). The CDR3 contains 13 residues. In germline, CDR1 is SGHDN, CDR2 FVKESK.

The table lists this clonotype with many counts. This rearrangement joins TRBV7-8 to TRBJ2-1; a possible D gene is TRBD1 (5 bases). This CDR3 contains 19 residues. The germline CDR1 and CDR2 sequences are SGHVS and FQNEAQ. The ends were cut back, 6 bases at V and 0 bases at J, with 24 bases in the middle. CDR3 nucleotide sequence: TGTGCCAGCAGACTAAGTGCGACAGCCTATAGGAGCTCCTACAATGAGCAGTTCTTC. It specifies CASRLSATAYRSSYNEQFF.

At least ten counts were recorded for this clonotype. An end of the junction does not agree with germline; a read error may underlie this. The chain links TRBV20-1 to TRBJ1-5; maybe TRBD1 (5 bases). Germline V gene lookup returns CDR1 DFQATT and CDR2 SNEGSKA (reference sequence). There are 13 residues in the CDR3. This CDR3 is CSARQYSNQPQNF. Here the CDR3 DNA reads TGCAGTGCGAGACAGTATAGCAATCAGCCCCAGAATTTT.

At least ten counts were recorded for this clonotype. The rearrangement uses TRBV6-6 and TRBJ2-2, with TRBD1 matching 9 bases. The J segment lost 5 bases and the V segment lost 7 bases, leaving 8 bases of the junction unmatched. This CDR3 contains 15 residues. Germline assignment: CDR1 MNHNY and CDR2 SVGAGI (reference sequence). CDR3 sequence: CASNGGTGWTGELFF. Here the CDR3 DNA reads TGTGCCAGCAATGGCGGGACAGGGTGGACCGGGGAGCTGTTTTTT.

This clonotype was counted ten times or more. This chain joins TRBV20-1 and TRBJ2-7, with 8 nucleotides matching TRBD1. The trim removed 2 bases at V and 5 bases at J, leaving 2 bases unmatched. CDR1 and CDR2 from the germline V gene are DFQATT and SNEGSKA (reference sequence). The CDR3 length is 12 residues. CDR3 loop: CSARLQGDEQYF. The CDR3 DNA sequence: TGCAGTGCTAGACTACAGGGGGACGAGCAGTACTTC.